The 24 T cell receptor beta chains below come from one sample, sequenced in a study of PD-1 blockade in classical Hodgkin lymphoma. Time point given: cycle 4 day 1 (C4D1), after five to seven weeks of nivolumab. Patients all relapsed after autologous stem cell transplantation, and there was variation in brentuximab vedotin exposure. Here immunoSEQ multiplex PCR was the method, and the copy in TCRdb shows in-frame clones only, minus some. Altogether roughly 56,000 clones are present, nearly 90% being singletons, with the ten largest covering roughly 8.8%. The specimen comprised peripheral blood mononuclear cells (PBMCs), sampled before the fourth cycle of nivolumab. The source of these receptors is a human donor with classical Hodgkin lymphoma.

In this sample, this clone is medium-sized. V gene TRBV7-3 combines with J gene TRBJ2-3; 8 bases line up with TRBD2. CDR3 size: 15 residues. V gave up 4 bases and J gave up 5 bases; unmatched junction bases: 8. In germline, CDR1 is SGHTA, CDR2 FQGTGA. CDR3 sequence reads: CASSSGAGAGDTQYF. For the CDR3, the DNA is TGTGCCAGCAGCTCCGGAGCGGGGGCGGGAGATACGCAGTATTTT.

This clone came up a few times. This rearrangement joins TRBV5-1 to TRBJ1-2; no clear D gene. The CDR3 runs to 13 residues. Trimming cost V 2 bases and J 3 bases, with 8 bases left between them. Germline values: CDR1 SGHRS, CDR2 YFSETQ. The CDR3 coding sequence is TGCGCCAGCAGCTTCTCCGGTGACTATGGCTACACCTTC. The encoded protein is CASSFSGDYGYTF.

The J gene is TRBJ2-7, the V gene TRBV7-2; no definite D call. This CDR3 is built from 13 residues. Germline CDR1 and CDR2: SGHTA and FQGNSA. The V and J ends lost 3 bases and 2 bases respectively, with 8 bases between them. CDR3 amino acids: CASSFHGPYEQYF. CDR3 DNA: TGTGCCAGCAGCTTTCACGGTCCCTACGAGCAGTACTTC.

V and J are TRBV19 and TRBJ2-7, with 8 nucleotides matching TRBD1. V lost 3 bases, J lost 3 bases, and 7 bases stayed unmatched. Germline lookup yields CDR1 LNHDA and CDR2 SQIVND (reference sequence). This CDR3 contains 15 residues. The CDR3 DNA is TGTGCCAGTAGTATTGGGGCAGGGGGCTACTACGAGCAGTACTTC. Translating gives CASSIGAGGYYEQYF.

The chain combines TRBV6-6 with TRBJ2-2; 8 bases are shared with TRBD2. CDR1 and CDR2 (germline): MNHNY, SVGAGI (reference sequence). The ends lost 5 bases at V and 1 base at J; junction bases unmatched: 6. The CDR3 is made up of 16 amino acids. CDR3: CASSRGGTKNTGELFF. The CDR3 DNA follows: TGTGCCAGCAGTCGCGGGGGGACTAAGAACACCGGGGAGCTGTTTTTT.

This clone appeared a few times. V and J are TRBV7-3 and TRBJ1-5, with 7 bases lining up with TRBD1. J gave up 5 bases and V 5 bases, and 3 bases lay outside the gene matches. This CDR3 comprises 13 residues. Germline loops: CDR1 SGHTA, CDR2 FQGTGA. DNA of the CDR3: TGTGCCAGCAGCGTTACAGGGGATCAGCCCCAGCATTTT. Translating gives CASSVTGDQPQHF.

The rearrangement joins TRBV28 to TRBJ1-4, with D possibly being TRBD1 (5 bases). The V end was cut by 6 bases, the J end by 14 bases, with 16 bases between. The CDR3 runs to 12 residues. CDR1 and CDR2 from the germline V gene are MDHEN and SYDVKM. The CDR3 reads CASRGLGVWLFF. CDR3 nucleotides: TGTGCCAGCAGAGGTTTGGGGGTTTGGCTGTTTTTT.

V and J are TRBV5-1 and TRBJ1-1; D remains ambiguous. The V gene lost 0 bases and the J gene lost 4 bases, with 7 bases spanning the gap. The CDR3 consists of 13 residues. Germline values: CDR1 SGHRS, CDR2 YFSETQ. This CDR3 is CASSLVVGTEAFF. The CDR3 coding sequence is TGCGCCAGCAGCTTGGTTGTCGGCACTGAAGCTTTCTTT.

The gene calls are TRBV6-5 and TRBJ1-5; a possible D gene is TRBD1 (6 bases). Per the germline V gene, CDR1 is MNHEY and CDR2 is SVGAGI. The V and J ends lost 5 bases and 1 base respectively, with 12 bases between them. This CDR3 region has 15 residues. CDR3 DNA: TGTGCCAGCAGTATTGGGACACCCAGCAATCAGCCCCAGCATTTT. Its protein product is CASSIGTPSNQPQHF.

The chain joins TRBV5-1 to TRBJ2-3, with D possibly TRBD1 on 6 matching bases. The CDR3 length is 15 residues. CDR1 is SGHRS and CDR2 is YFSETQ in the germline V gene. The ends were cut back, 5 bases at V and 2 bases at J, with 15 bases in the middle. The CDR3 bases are TGCGCCAGCAGTACCGGACAGCTAGACACAGATACGCAGTATTTT. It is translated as CASSTGQLDTDTQYF.

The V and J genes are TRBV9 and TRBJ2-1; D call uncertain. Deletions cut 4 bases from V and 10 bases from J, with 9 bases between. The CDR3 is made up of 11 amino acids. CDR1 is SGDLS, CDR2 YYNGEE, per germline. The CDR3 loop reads CASSPLREQFF. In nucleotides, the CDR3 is TGTGCCAGCAGCCCCCTCAGGGAGCAGTTCTTC.

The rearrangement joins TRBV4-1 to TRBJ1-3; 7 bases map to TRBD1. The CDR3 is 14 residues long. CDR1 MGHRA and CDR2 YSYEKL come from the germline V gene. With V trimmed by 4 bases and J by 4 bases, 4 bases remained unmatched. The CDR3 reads CASSPPGQGNTIYF. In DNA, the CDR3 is TGCGCCAGCAGCCCCCCGGGACAGGGAAACACCATATATTTT.

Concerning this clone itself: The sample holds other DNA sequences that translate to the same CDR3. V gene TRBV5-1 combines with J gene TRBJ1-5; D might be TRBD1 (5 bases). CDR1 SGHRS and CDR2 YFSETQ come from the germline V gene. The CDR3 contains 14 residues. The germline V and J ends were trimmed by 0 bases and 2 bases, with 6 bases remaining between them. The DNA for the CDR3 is TGCGCCAGCAGCTTGGTAGGGGGCAATCAGCCCCAGCATTTT. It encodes CASSLVGGNQPQHF.

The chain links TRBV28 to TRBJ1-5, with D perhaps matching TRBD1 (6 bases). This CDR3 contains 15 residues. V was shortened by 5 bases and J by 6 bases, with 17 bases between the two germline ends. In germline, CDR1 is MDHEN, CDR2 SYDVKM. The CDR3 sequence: CASSQAGGPVQPQHF. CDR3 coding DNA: TGTGCCAGCAGTCAAGCGGGGGGCCCGGTTCAGCCCCAGCATTTT. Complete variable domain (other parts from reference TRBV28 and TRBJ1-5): DVKVTQSSRYLVKRTGEKVFLECVQDMDHENMFWYRQDPGLGLRLIYFSYDVKMKEKGDIPEGYSVSREKKERFSLILESASTNQTSMYLCASSQAGGPVQPQHFGDGTRLSIL.

The CDR3 region is CASSTRTGYEQYF. CDR3 coding DNA: TGCGCCAGCAGCACTCGGACAGGGTACGAGCAGTACTTC. V is TRBV4-1 and J is TRBJ2-7; 8 bases map to TRBD1. There are 13 residues in the CDR3. CDR1 MGHRA and CDR2 YSYEKL come from the germline V gene. After removal of 5 bases from V and 4 bases from J, the junction contained 4 bases not matched to a gene.

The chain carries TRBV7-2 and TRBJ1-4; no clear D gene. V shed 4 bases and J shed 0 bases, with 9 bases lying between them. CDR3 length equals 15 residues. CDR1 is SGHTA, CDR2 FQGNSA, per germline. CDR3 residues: CASSSVGSTNEKLFF. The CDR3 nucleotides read TGTGCCAGCAGCTCAGTCGGCTCAACTAATGAAAAACTGTTTTTT.

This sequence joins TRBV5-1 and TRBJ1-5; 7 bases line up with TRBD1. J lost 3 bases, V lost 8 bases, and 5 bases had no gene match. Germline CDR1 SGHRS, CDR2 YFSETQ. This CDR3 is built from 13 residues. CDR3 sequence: CASRDSSNQPQHF. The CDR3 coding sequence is TGCGCCAGTCGGGACAGCTCCAATCAGCCCCAGCATTTT.

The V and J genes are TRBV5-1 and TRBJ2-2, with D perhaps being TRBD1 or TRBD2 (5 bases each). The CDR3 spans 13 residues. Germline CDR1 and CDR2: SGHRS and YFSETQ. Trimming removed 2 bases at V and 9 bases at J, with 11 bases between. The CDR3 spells CASSFERDRELFF. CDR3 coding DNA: TGCGCCAGCAGCTTCGAAAGGGACCGGGAGCTGTTTTTT.

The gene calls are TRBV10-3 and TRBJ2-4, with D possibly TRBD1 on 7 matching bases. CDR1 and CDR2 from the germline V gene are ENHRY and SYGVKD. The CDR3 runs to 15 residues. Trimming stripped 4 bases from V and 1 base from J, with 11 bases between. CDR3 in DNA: TGTGCCATCAGTGCGGCAGGGGGGGCCAAAAACATTCAGTACTTC. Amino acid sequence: CAISAAGGAKNIQYF.

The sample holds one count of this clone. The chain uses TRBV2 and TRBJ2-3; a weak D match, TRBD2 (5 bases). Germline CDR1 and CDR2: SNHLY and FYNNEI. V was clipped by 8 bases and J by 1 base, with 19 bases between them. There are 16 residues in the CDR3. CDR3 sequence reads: CASREYKLRGTDTQYF. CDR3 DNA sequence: TGTGCCAGCCGGGAATATAAGCTGCGGGGCACAGATACGCAGTATTTT.

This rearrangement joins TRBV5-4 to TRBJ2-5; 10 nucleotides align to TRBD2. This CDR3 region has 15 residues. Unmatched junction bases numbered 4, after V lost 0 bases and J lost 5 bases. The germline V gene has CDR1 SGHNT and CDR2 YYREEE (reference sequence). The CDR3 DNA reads TGTGCCAGCAGCTTGGGGGGGGGACTAGCGGAGACCCAGTACTTC. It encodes CASSLGGGLAETQYF.

DNA of the CDR3: TGTGCCAGCAGCCAAGAGGGACTAAAGGAGACCCAGTACTTC. Residues: CASSQEGLKETQYF. V gene TRBV4-2 combines with J gene TRBJ2-5, with 7 bases aligning to TRBD2. This CDR3 has 14 residues. The V and J ends lost 0 bases and 5 bases, in that order; junction bases with no gene match: 3. CDR1 is LGHNA, CDR2 YNFKEQ, per germline.

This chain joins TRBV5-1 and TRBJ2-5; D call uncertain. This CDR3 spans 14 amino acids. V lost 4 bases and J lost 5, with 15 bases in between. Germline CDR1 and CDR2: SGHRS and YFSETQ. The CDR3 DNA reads TGCGCCAGCAGCGGCACAGTTATGGGGGAGACCCAGTACTTC. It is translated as CASSGTVMGETQYF.

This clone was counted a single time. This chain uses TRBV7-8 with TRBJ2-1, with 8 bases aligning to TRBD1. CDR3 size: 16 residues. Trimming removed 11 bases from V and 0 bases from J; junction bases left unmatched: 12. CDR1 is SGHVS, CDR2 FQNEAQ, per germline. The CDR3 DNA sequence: TGTGCCGGGTCCCGACAGGGGAGAAGCTCCTACAATGAGCAGTTCTTC. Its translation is CAGSRQGRSSYNEQFF. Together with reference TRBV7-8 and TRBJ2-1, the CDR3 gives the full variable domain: GAGVSQSPRYKVAKRGQDVALRCDPISGHVSLFWYQQALGQGPEFLTYFQNEAQLDKSGLPSDRFFAERPEGSVSTLKIQRTQQEDSAVYLCAGSRQGRSSYNEQFFGPGTRLTVL.